The 12 T cell receptor beta chains reported below all come from one sample, sequenced in a study of Tregs in tolerant kidney transplant recipients. Measured with immunoSEQ multiplex PCR; TCRdb has only the in-frame clones, and not every one. The sample yields around 74,000 clones, 95% to 98% seen once. The source was CD4+ T cells from blood, collected before the transplant. These receptors originate from a human donor who received a combined kidney and bone marrow transplant.

The chain combines TRBV2 with TRBJ2-7; TRBD1 agrees at 8 bases. V dropped 6 bases and J dropped 1; count of bases not matched to a gene: 5. The CDR3 sequence is 14 residues long. Germline V gene lookup returns CDR1 SNHLY and CDR2 FYNNEI. The CDR3: CASRRQGTSYEQYF. In DNA, the CDR3 is TGTGCCAGCAGAAGACAGGGGACGTCCTACGAGCAGTACTTC. Complete variable domain (other parts from reference TRBV2 and TRBJ2-7): EPEVTQTPSHQVTQMGQEVILRCVPISNHLYFYWYRQILGQKVEFLVSFYNNEISEKSEIFDDQFSVERPDGSNFTLKIRSTKLEDSAMYFCASRRQGTSYEQYFGPGTRLTVT.

The rearrangement links TRBV5-1 to TRBJ2-5; TRBD2 agrees at 11 bases. The CDR3 contains 15 residues. Germline CDR1 reads SGHRS; CDR2 reads YFSETQ. V was clipped by 4 bases and J by 5 bases; unmatched bases: 7. The CDR3 here is CASSIAGGPQETQYF. As DNA, the CDR3 is TGCGCCAGCAGCATAGCGGGGGGGCCTCAGGAGACCCAGTACTTC.

The chain is built from TRBV7-8 and TRBJ2-2; 9 nucleotides agree with TRBD1. The V segment lost 5 bases and the J segment 3 bases; nucleotides outside the gene matches: 7. Looked up from germline, CDR1 is SGHVS and CDR2 is FQNEAQ. The CDR3 consists of 16 residues. CDR3 sequence: CASSTGTGWDTGELFF. The DNA of the CDR3 is TGTGCCAGCAGCACGGGGACAGGGTGGGACACCGGGGAGCTGTTTTTT.

V gene TRBV18 combines with J gene TRBJ1-5; D remains unclear. The CDR3 contains 14 residues. Germline CDR1 is KGHSH and CDR2 is LQKENI. Trimming removed 4 bases at V and 4 bases at J, with 11 bases between. The CDR3 protein is CASSLYGGNQPQHF. The CDR3 coding sequence is TGTGCCAGCTCACTTTACGGTGGTAATCAGCCCCAGCATTTT.

The chain links TRBV20-1 to TRBJ2-3, with no clear D. V was pared by 3 bases and J by 5 bases, with 6 bases between. CDR1 is DFQATT, CDR2 SNEGSKA, per germline (reference sequence). This CDR3 has 11 residues. For the CDR3, the DNA is TGCAGTGCTAGGTCGGGAGATACGCAGTATTTT. Translating gives CSARSGDTQYF.

The chain is built from TRBV5-5 and TRBJ2-7, with TRBD1 as a possible D gene (6 bases). This CDR3 region has 12 residues. From germline, CDR1 is SGHKS and CDR2 YYEKEE (reference sequence). The V gene lost 4 bases and the J gene lost 4 bases, with 9 bases spanning the gap. CDR3 DNA sequence: TGTGCCAGCAGCGTTGACAGGTACGAGCAGTACTTC. Amino acid sequence: CASSVDRYEQYF.

The gene calls are TRBV6-5 and TRBJ1-1; 11 bases match TRBD1. Germline CDR1 MNHEY, CDR2 SVGAGI. This CDR3 is built from 16 residues. J was trimmed by 0 bases and V by 2 bases; bases with no gene match: 2. The CDR3 nucleotides are TGTGCCAGCAGTTACCGGACAGGGGGCATGAACACTGAAGCTTTCTTT. As protein: CASSYRTGGMNTEAFF.

The chain combines TRBV10-3 with TRBJ2-3; perhaps TRBD2 as D (5 bases). There are 14 residues in the CDR3. Trimming shortened V by 10 bases and J by 0 bases, and 14 bases separated the two germline ends. CDR1 is ENHRY, CDR2 SYGVKD, per germline. The CDR3 region is CATHQRSSTDTQYF. The CDR3 coding sequence is TGTGCCACTCACCAGCGGTCTAGCACAGATACGCAGTATTTT.

The V and J genes are TRBV11-3 and TRBJ2-7, with TRBD1 as a possible D gene (5 bases). The germline CDR1 and CDR2 sequences are SGHNT and YENEEA. V was cut by 2 bases and J by 0 bases, with 8 bases left in between. CDR3 length: 14 residues. CDR3 loop: CASSLLDSSYEQYF. The CDR3 DNA is TGTGCCAGCAGCTTATTAGACAGCTCCTACGAGCAGTACTTC.

The CDR3 here is CASSDPPGQVKNEQYF. CDR3 DNA sequence: TGTGCCAGCAGTGATCCCCCGGGACAGGTTAAGAACGAGCAGTACTTC. The gene calls are TRBV6-1 and TRBJ2-7, with TRBD1 matching over 8 bases. The junction had 12 bases not matched to a gene; V was cut back by 3 bases and J by 5 bases. CDR1 and CDR2 (germline): MNHNS, SASEGT. The CDR3 has 16 amino acids.

Of note for this clone: Other nucleotide sequences in the sample specify the same CDR3. The chain joins TRBV20-1 to TRBJ2-5, with a possible D match to TRBD2 (5 bases). This CDR3 has 11 residues. The germline V gene encodes CDR1 DFQATT and CDR2 SNEGSKA (reference sequence). Trimming shortened V by 5 bases and J by 4 bases, and 8 bases separated the two germline ends. The CDR3 protein is CSAPRGETQYF. In nucleotides, the CDR3 is TGCAGTGCTCCTCGGGGAGAGACCCAGTACTTC.

This clone was picked up one time. The chain links TRBV12-2 to TRBJ2-5; the tabulated D call, TRBD2, remains unverified against the DNA. TRBV12-2 is deemed a pseudogene. The CDR3 length is 15 residues. CDR3 DNA: TGTGCAAGTCGCTTAGAAACGACGGGACAAGAGACCCAGTACTTC. This encodes CASRLETTGQETQYF.